These T cell receptor beta chains were read from a single sample in a study of blood T cells in healthy people across ages. MiXCR, run by TCRdb on the 5' RACE reads, gives a single entry per CDR3 protein. The sample carries 550,000 to 750,000 distinct CDR3 sequences, around a fifth recorded once. Sequenced sample: blood. Source of these receptors: a man in his 70s in good health. CDR3s include the opening cysteine and the closing phenylalanine or tryptophan. D genes are given only for firm matches. Some rows have no size entry. The others give once, few or many, or a class for an expanded clone.

d_call	v_call	clone_size	j_call	cdr3_aa	cdr3_nt
TRBD2	TRBV7-6	.	TRBJ2-2	CASSQRAGGRTGELFF	TGTGCCAGCAGTCAACGAGCGGGAGGGCGCACCGGGGAGCTGTTTTTT
.	TRBV11-2	many	TRBJ2-1	CASSLVKIEQFF	TGTGCCAGCAGCTTAGTTAAGATTGAGCAGTTCTTC
.	TRBV7-9	few	TRBJ1-1	CASSYRVYTEAFF	TGTGCCAGCAGCTACAGGGTATATACTGAAGCTTTCTTT
TRBD2	TRBV7-3	.	TRBJ2-1	CASSLGAGVSYNEQFF	TGTGCCAGCAGCTTGGGAGCGGGGGTCTCCTACAATGAGCAGTTCTTC
TRBD2	TRBV7-9	few	TRBJ2-3	CASSYSGTTVTDTQYF	TGTGCCAGCAGCTACTCCGGGACTACAGTCACAGATACGCAGTATTTT
.	TRBV12-3/TRBV12-4	.	TRBJ2-1	CASSLRRSNDNEQFF	TGTGCCAGCAGTTTACGTAGATCGAACGACAATGAGCAGTTCTTC
.	TRBV15	.	TRBJ2-1	CATSRDRVSGPNEQFF	TGTGCCACCAGCAGAGATCGAGTCAGCGGGCCCAATGAGCAGTTCTTC
.	TRBV20-1	few	TRBJ2-7	CSAREPVAYEQYF	TGCAGTGCTAGGGAACCCGTGGCCTACGAGCAGTACTTC
.	TRBV20-1	.	TRBJ2-1	CSARLGLGYNEQFF	TGCAGTGCTAGACTTGGGTTAGGGTACAATGAGCAGTTCTTC
.	TRBV5-1	many	TRBJ1-2	CASSVGGSNNYGYTF	TGCGCCAGCAGCGTTGGAGGGTCTAATAACTATGGCTACACCTTC
TRBD1	TRBV20-1	few	TRBJ1-3	CSARDWQGATSGNTIYF	TGCAGTGCTAGAGATTGGCAGGGGGCTACCTCTGGAAACACCATATATTTT